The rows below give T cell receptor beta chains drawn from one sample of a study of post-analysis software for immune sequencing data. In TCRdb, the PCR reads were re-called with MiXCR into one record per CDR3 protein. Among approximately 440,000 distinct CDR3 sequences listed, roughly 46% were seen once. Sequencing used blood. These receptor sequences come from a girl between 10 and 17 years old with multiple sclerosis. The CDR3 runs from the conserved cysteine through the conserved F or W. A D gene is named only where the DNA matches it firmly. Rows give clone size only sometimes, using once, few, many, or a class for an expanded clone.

CDR3: CSVERPGLAGVGAYNEQFF; DNA: TGCAGTGTTGAACGACCGGGACTAGCGGGAGTGGGGGCCTACAATGAGCAGTTCTTC; J: TRBJ2-1; size: .; D: TRBD2; V: TRBV20-1
CDR3: CASSLDNEQYF; DNA: TGTGCCAGCAGCTTAGATAACGAGCAGTACTTC; J: TRBJ2-7; size: .; D: .; V: TRBV7-2
CDR3: CASFKRAGNTEAFF; DNA: TGTGCCAGCTTTAAAAGGGCAGGTAACACTGAAGCTTTCTTT; J: TRBJ1-1; size: once; D: .; V: TRBV6-2/TRBV6-3
CDR3: CASSLGGRGGPYNEQFF; DNA: TGTGCCAGCAGCTTGGGCGGGAGGGGTGGTCCCTACAATGAGCAGTTCTTC; J: TRBJ2-1; size: .; D: TRBD2; V: TRBV11-2
CDR3: CSAAVGQGLSKNIQYF; DNA: TGCAGCGCCGCCGTGGGACAGGGGTTGTCCAAAAACATTCAGTACTTC; J: TRBJ2-4; size: many; D: TRBD1; V: TRBV29-1
CDR3: CASSLRNLAVPHGDEQYF; DNA: TGTGCCAGCAGTTTGAGAAATCTAGCGGTACCCCATGGGGACGAGCAGTACTTC; J: TRBJ2-7; size: few; D: TRBD2; V: TRBV28
CDR3: CASSESGSNYNEQFF; DNA: TGTGCCAGCAGCGAGAGCGGGAGCAACTACAATGAGCAGTTCTTC; J: TRBJ2-1; size: few; D: TRBD2; V: TRBV7-6
CDR3: CASSWRVLKETQYF; DNA: TGTGCCAGCAGCTGGAGGGTCCTGAAAGAGACCCAGTACTTC; J: TRBJ2-5; size: .; D: .; V: TRBV11-2
CDR3: CSVVRDEQFF; DNA: TGCAGCGTTGTTCGCGATGAGCAGTTCTTC; J: TRBJ2-1; size: .; D: .; V: TRBV29-1
CDR3: CASSRGQSEGDTEAFF; DNA: TGTGCCAGCAGCCGAGGACAGAGCGAGGGGGACACTGAAGCTTTCTTT; J: TRBJ1-1; size: .; D: .; V: TRBV12-3/TRBV12-4
CDR3: CSARTGYSNQPQHF; DNA: TGCAGTGCTAGGACAGGTTATAGCAATCAGCCCCAGCATTTT; J: TRBJ1-5; size: few; D: .; V: TRBV20-1
CDR3: CASSFASGSGYEQFF; DNA: TGTGCCAGCAGTTTTGCTAGCGGGAGCGGTTATGAGCAGTTCTTC; J: TRBJ2-1; size: .; D: TRBD2; V: TRBV12-3/TRBV12-4
CDR3: CASSLAGEGDEQFF; DNA: TGTGCCAGCAGTCTAGCGGGAGAGGGCGATGAGCAGTTCTTC; J: TRBJ2-1; size: once; D: TRBD2; V: TRBV6-6
CDR3: CASSQTSVADTQYF; DNA: TGTGCCAGCAGCCAAACTAGCGTGGCGGATACGCAGTATTTT; J: TRBJ2-3; size: .; D: TRBD2; V: TRBV3-1
CDR3: CASSPPLGTGDEKLFF; DNA: TGTGCCAGCAGCCCCCCCTTGGGGACAGGGGATGAAAAACTGTTTTTT; J: TRBJ1-4; size: .; D: TRBD1; V: TRBV7-9
CDR3: CASRIGVLSTDTQYF; DNA: TGTGCCAGCAGAATTGGAGTATTGAGCACAGATACGCAGTATTTT; J: TRBJ2-3; size: few; D: .; V: TRBV2
CDR3: CASSLVWGGQETQYF; DNA: TGTGCCAGCAGCTTAGTATGGGGGGGCCAAGAGACCCAGTACTTC; J: TRBJ2-5; size: .; D: TRBD2; V: TRBV7-2
CDR3: CATSGRDRASTEAFF; DNA: TGTGCCACCAGCGGCAGGGACAGGGCGAGCACTGAAGCTTTCTTT; J: TRBJ1-1; size: .; D: TRBD1; V: TRBV15
CDR3: CASSLGLELNEQFF; DNA: TGCGCCAGCAGCTTGGGCCTAGAATTAAATGAGCAGTTCTTC; J: TRBJ2-1; size: .; D: .; V: TRBV5-1
CDR3: CASSLEFARPQHF; DNA: TGTGCCAGCAGCTTGGAATTCGCCCGACCCCAGCATTTT; J: TRBJ1-5; size: .; D: .; V: TRBV5-5
CDR3: CASSVGLARADTQYF; DNA: TGTGCCAGCAGCGTAGGATTAGCCAGAGCAGATACGCAGTATTTT; J: TRBJ2-3; size: .; D: .; V: TRBV9
CDR3: CASSPGGAQGETQYF; DNA: TGTGCCAGCAGTCCAGGGGGCGCCCAGGGGGAGACCCAGTACTTC; J: TRBJ2-5; size: .; D: TRBD1; V: TRBV25-1
CDR3: CASTPGWDRFSSYEQYF; DNA: TGTGCCAGCACCCCGGGGTGGGACAGGTTTAGCTCCTACGAGCAGTACTTC; J: TRBJ2-7; size: few; D: TRBD1; V: TRBV7-2
CDR3: CASSLVTGPTDTQYF; DNA: TGTGCCAGCAGCTTAGTCACGGGGCCCACAGATACGCAGTATTTT; J: TRBJ2-3; size: .; D: .; V: TRBV7-2
CDR3: CASSLSSGSRNEQFF; DNA: TGTGCCAGCAGCTTATCTAGCGGGAGTCGCAATGAGCAGTTCTTC; J: TRBJ2-1; size: few; D: TRBD2; V: TRBV7-2
CDR3: CSAQTVVNTEAFF; DNA: TGCAGCGCCCAGACAGTAGTGAACACTGAAGCTTTCTTT; J: TRBJ1-1; size: few; D: .; V: TRBV29-1
CDR3: CSAGDRGQAGYTF; DNA: TGCAGCGCCGGAGACAGGGGGCAGGCTGGCTACACCTTC; J: TRBJ1-2; size: .; D: TRBD1; V: TRBV29-1
CDR3: CSARTGTNNEQFF; DNA: TGCAGTGCTAGGACCGGGACAAACAATGAGCAGTTCTTC; J: TRBJ2-1; size: few; D: .; V: TRBV20-1
CDR3: CASSFTGSTEAFF; DNA: TGTGCCAGCAGCTTTACAGGGTCCACTGAAGCTTTCTTT; J: TRBJ1-1; size: .; D: .; V: TRBV7-2
CDR3: CASSAGTSGIYNEQFF; DNA: TGTGCCAGCAGCGCTGGGACTAGCGGGATCTACAATGAGCAGTTCTTC; J: TRBJ2-1; size: few; D: TRBD2; V: TRBV3-1
CDR3: CSASGRGDEQYF; DNA: TGCAGTGCTAGCGGGCGTGGAGACGAGCAGTACTTC; J: TRBJ2-7; size: few; D: .; V: TRBV20-1
CDR3: CASSPGDRGRQPQHF; DNA: TGTGCCAGCAGTCCCGGGGACAGGGGGCGGCAGCCCCAGCATTTT; J: TRBJ1-5; size: .; D: TRBD1; V: TRBV27
CDR3: CASSRGGAGGDTEAFF; DNA: TGTGCCAGCAGCCGGGGCGGAGCAGGGGGAGACACTGAAGCTTTCTTT; J: TRBJ1-1; size: few; D: TRBD1; V: TRBV6-4
CDR3: CASESFRDCREQYF; DNA: TGTGCCAGCGAAAGCTTCCGGGACTGCCGCGAGCAGTACTTC; J: TRBJ2-7; size: .; D: .; V: TRBV21-1
CDR3: CASSPTWGQETQYF; DNA: TGTGCCAGCAGTCCCACGTGGGGCCAAGAGACCCAGTACTTC; J: TRBJ2-5; size: few; D: .; V: TRBV28
CDR3: CASNHGTRTYEQYF; DNA: TGTGCCAGCAACCACGGGACTAGAACTTACGAGCAGTACTTC; J: TRBJ2-7; size: few; D: TRBD2; V: TRBV7-9
CDR3: CASSFERAYNEQFF; DNA: TGTGCCAGCAGCTTTGAACGGGCCTACAATGAGCAGTTCTTC; J: TRBJ2-1; size: .; D: .; V: TRBV7-2
CDR3: CASSGGVVTYNEQFF; DNA: TGCGCCAGCAGCGGAGGGGTCGTCACCTACAATGAGCAGTTCTTC; J: TRBJ2-1; size: once; D: .; V: TRBV4-3
CDR3: CASSLEGQGPHNYGYAF; DNA: TGTGCCAGCAGCTTAGAGGGACAGGGGCCACATAACTATGGCTACGCCTTC; J: TRBJ1-2; size: .; D: TRBD1; V: TRBV7-6
CDR3: CASSQVVRGTGDTEAFF; DNA: TGCGCCAGCAGCCAAGTGGTCAGGGGCACTGGGGACACTGAAGCTTTCTTT; J: TRBJ1-1; size: .; D: .; V: TRBV4-3
CDR3: CASSVGTNSYNEQFF; DNA: TGTGCCAGCAGCGTAGGTACCAACTCCTACAATGAGCAGTTCTTC; J: TRBJ2-1; size: .; D: .; V: TRBV9
CDR3: CASSPGGTGYEQYF; DNA: TGTGCCAGCTCACCAGGAGGGACGGGATACGAGCAGTACTTC; J: TRBJ2-7; size: .; D: .; V: TRBV18
CDR3: CASSLITWTGEETQYF; DNA: TGTGCCAGCAGCCTTATTACTTGGACAGGGGAAGAGACCCAGTACTTC; J: TRBJ2-5; size: .; D: TRBD1; V: TRBV12-3/TRBV12-4
CDR3: CASSFLSEAFF; DNA: TGTGCCAGCAGCTTTCTTAGTGAAGCTTTCTTT; J: TRBJ1-1; size: few; D: .; V: TRBV7-9
CDR3: CASSYARGLYEQYF; DNA: TGTGCCAGCAGTTACGCCAGGGGGCTCTACGAGCAGTACTTC; J: TRBJ2-7; size: few; D: TRBD1; V: TRBV6-2/TRBV6-3
CDR3: CASSETRGDGNTIYF; DNA: TGTGCCAGCAGTGAAACACGAGGGGACGGAAACACCATATATTTT; J: TRBJ1-3; size: .; D: .; V: TRBV6-1
CDR3: CATAGGGNVYNEQFF; DNA: TGTGCCACTGCTGGGGGTGGCAATGTTTACAATGAGCAGTTCTTC; J: TRBJ2-1; size: .; D: .; V: TRBV15
CDR3: CASSQDPAGAYEQYF; DNA: TGCGCCAGCAGCCAAGATCCAGCGGGAGCTTACGAGCAGTACTTC; J: TRBJ2-7; size: .; D: TRBD2; V: TRBV4-1